The rows below give T cell receptor beta chains drawn from one sample of a study of siplizumab effects on memory and regulatory T cells. Profiling relied on immunoSEQ multiplex PCR, and the TCRdb table lists in-frame clones only, not all of them. The sample contains 55,000 to 70,000 clones, 85% to 95% of which appear only once. Sequencing was carried out using CD8+ T cells sorted from blood. These receptor sequences come from a human donor in good health. CDR3s include the opening cysteine and the closing phenylalanine or tryptophan. The order of the fields is V gene, J gene, CDR3 length, clone size, D gene, CDR3 protein, CDR3 DNA. The D gene is left open where the match is weak. Size tells how often a clone was seen (once, few, many) or the class of an expanded clone, and some rows leave it out.

TRBV14,TRBJ1-2,15,.,.,CASSQVRGRNDGYTF,TGTGCCAGCAGCCAAGTTAGGGGTCGGAACGATGGCTACACCTTC
TRBV28,TRBJ2-3,15,.,TRBD2,CASSFSASGEDTQYF,TGTGCCAGCAGTTTCAGCGCTAGCGGCGAAGATACGCAGTATTTT
TRBV13,TRBJ2-2,15,.,.,CASSLGRPSTGELFF,TGTGCCAGCAGCTTAGGTCGGCCCTCCACCGGGGAGCTGTTTTTT
TRBV5-1,TRBJ1-1,13,.,.,CASSLIGNTEAFF,TGCGCCAGCAGCTTAATTGGGAACACTGAAGCTTTCTTT
TRBV27,TRBJ1-4,12,.,.,CASSPTWGKLFF,TGTGCCAGCAGTCCCACGTGGGGCAAACTGTTTTTT
TRBV29-1,TRBJ2-3,17,.,TRBD2,CSVESLRLAGDTDTQYF,TGCAGCGTTGAGTCGCTGAGGCTAGCGGGAGACACAGATACGCAGTATTTT
TRBV4-3,TRBJ2-1,17,.,TRBD2,CASSQDTGLAGYNEQFF,TGCGCCAGCAGCCAAGATACAGGACTAGCGGGGTACAATGAGCAGTTCTTC
TRBV6-1,TRBJ2-2,13,.,.,CAGWTGNTGELFF,TGTGCCGGTTGGACGGGGAACACCGGGGAGCTGTTTTTT
TRBV9,TRBJ1-1,14,.,.,CASGPGTANTEAFF,TGTGCCAGCGGCCCCGGGACGGCGAACACTGAAGCTTTCTTT
TRBV6-5,TRBJ1-2,15,.,.,CASSYSYGTDRGYTF,TGTGCCAGCAGTTACTCCTACGGGACCGACAGGGGCTACACCTTC
TRBV7-9,TRBJ2-1,15,.,.,CASNPGVGQYDEQFF,TGTGCCAGCAACCCGGGGGTTGGCCAATATGATGAGCAGTTCTTC
TRBV13,TRBJ1-4,16,few,.,CASSLGSGRNNEKLFF,TGTGCCAGCAGCTTAGGCTCGGGACGGAATAATGAAAAACTGTTTTTT
TRBV29-1,TRBJ2-1,13,.,.,CSGSGRTYNEQFF,TGCAGCGGGTCGGGCAGAACCTACAATGAGCAGTTCTTC
TRBV30,TRBJ2-7,13,.,.,CAWTTVSSYEQYF,TGTGCCTGGACGACAGTCTCCTCCTACGAGCAGTACTTC
TRBV5-1,TRBJ2-7,16,once,TRBD1,CASSLTGTGGPYEQYF,TGCGCCAGCAGCTTGACCGGGACAGGGGGCCCCTACGAGCAGTACTTC
TRBV9,TRBJ2-7,15,.,.,CASSASPNYSYEQYF,TGTGCCAGCAGCGCCTCTCCCAATTACTCCTACGAGCAGTACTTC
TRBV2,TRBJ2-4,16,.,.,CASSGEGDLAKNIQYF,TGTGCCAGCAGTGGTGAGGGGGACCTAGCCAAAAACATTCAGTACTTC
TRBV9,TRBJ2-5,17,.,TRBD1,CASSSHDRTGVGETQYF,TGTGCCAGCAGCTCGCACGATCGGACAGGGGTAGGGGAGACCCAGTACTTC
TRBV4-1,TRBJ1-2,14,few,TRBD1,CASSPQGARDGYTF,TGCGCCAGCAGCCCACAGGGGGCGAGGGATGGCTACACCTTC
TRBV7-9,TRBJ1-1,17,.,.,CASSLQGQGGSKTEAFF,TGTGCCAGCAGCTTACAGGGCCAGGGAGGAAGTAAGACTGAAGCTTTCTTT
TRBV19,TRBJ1-2,12,few,.,CASTVVGYGYTF,TGTGCCAGTACCGTAGTGGGCTATGGCTACACCTTC
TRBV6-5,TRBJ1-2,14,.,.,CASSYGRENYGYTF,TGTGCCAGCAGTTACGGGCGGGAGAACTATGGCTACACCTTC
TRBV5-4,TRBJ1-3,13,.,.,CASSWDPLGTIYF,TGTGCCAGCAGCTGGGACCCTCTGGGCACCATATATTTT
TRBV4-3,TRBJ2-2,15,.,TRBD2,CASSQDPGEGGELFF,TGCGCCAGCAGCCAAGATCCCGGGGAGGGCGGGGAGCTGTTTTTT
TRBV5-6,TRBJ2-5,13,.,.,CASSLAFQETQYF,TGTGCCAGCAGCTTGGCCTTCCAAGAGACCCAGTACTTC
TRBV30,TRBJ2-1,11,.,.,CASKTWDEQFF,TGTGCCTCCAAGACTTGGGATGAGCAGTTCTTC
TRBV29-1,TRBJ1-1,12,.,.,CSVVTSSTEAFF,TGCAGCGTTGTAACCTCATCCACTGAAGCTTTCTTT
TRBV7-9,TRBJ2-1,14,once,TRBD2,CASSLGVASGNQFF,TGTGCCAGCAGCTTAGGAGTGGCTAGCGGGAATCAGTTCTTC
TRBV5-4,TRBJ2-7,17,.,.,CASSYGQLSGVLNEQYF,TGTGCCAGCAGCTATGGACAGCTCTCCGGGGTTCTCAACGAGCAGTACTTC